This T cell receptor beta chain was retrieved from a study of T cell changes during pregnancy in multiple sclerosis. The repertoire was sequenced with immunoSEQ multiplex PCR; TCRdb's copy has only in-frame clones and lacks some. The sample lists 50,000 to 75,000 clones; more than 85% were seen once. CDR1 and CDR2 from the germline V gene are SEHNR and FQNEAQ (reference sequence). This CDR3 spans 16 amino acids. V lost 1 base to trimming and J lost 0 bases, with 13 bases between them. Sequencing used CD8+ T cells from peripheral blood mononuclear cells, obtained in the third trimester of pregnancy. This sequence was found in a female donor with multiple sclerosis, enrolled in a pregnancy study. The genes are TRBV7-9 and TRBJ2-7; perhaps TRBD2 as D (5 bases). The CDR3 protein is CASSLGLLGGSYEQYF. CDR3 bases: TGTGCCAGCAGCTTAGGCCTCCTAGGAGGCTCCTACGAGCAGTACTTC.